Below, 28 T cell receptor beta chains from the same sample are listed, as sequenced in a study of T cells in Graves' hyperthyroidism and ophthalmopathy. Regions amplified from RNA transcripts were the TCR beta CDR3 regions. During a first-round RT-PCR of the TCR CDR3, the HTBI primer set was used. TCRdb used MiXCR to reprocess the multiplex PCR reads, holding one entry per CDR3 protein. Here the sample spans 150,000 or so distinct CDR3 sequences, 9.4% being singletons. The sequencing input was blood. The source of these receptors is a woman aged 18-30 years with Graves' hyperthyroidism that later progressed to Graves' ophthalmopathy.

The V and J genes are TRBV6-5 and TRBJ2-3; perhaps D is TRBD1 or TRBD2 (5 bases each). The germline V gene encodes CDR1 MNHEY and CDR2 SVGAGI. V shed 2 bases and J shed 2 bases, with 11 bases lying between them. This CDR3 has 15 residues. CDR3 sequence: CASSYGGALTDTQYF. The CDR3, as DNA: TGTGCCAGCAGTTACGGGGGAGCACTCACAGATACGCAGTATTTT.

V and J are TRBV7-9 and TRBJ2-6; unclear D gene. The V gene lost 8 bases and the J gene lost 2 bases, with 16 bases spanning the gap. CDR3 length: 16 residues. Germline CDR1 SEHNR, CDR2 FQNEAQ (reference sequence). The DNA of the CDR3 is TGTGCCAGCGGATCAAACCACATCGCTGGGGCCAACGTCCTGACTTTC. This codes for CASGSNHIAGANVLTF.

This clonotype was counted between two and nine times. This rearrangement joins TRBV20-1 to TRBJ2-3, with 13 bases that match TRBD2. Per the germline V gene, CDR1 is DFQATT and CDR2 is SNEGSKA (reference sequence). The CDR3 runs 16 residues. The CDR3 DNA sequence: TGCAATGCACAAAACCCGGGACTAGCGGGAACAGATACGCAGTATTTT. Translated: CNAQNPGLAGTDTQYF.

This clonotype was counted ten times or more. The J gene is TRBJ1-5, the V gene TRBV6-1, with a weak D call TRBD1 (5 bases). CDR3 size: 13 residues. Looked up from germline, CDR1 is MNHNS and CDR2 is SASEGT. V was pared by 8 bases and J by 4 bases, with 12 bases between. As DNA, the CDR3 is TGTGCCAGCGGGGGACCGGGAAATCAGCCCCAGCATTTT. Amino acid sequence: CASGGPGNQPQHF.

Ten or more counts support this clonotype. The rearrangement uses TRBV6-1 and TRBJ2-1; D might be TRBD1 (5 bases). Germline CDR1 MNHNS, CDR2 SASEGT. Deletions cut 5 bases from V and 0 bases from J, with 14 bases between. This CDR3 has 16 amino acids. The CDR3 loop reads CASSSLTERSYNEQFF. CDR3 bases: TGTGCCAGCAGTTCGTTGACAGAACGCTCCTACAATGAGCAGTTCTTC.

The sample holds many counts of this clonotype. The chain joins TRBV27 to TRBJ1-1; a weak D match, TRBD1 (5 bases). CDR1 MNHEY and CDR2 SMNVEV come from the germline V gene (reference sequence). This CDR3 is built from 15 residues. The V gene lost 5 bases and the J gene lost 0 bases, with 13 bases spanning the gap. The CDR3 DNA reads TGTGCCAGCAGTCCGCCGGGACTTCTGAACACTGAAGCTTTCTTT. Protein product: CASSPPGLLNTEAFF.

This clonotype occurred many times. This rearrangement joins TRBV20-1 to TRBJ1-5; D might be TRBD1 (6 bases). Trimming stripped 1 base from V and 7 bases from J, with 14 bases between. The CDR3 totals 14 residues. Germline CDR1 DFQATT, CDR2 SNEGSKA (reference sequence). The CDR3 is CSARGRGAGQPQHF. The CDR3 DNA reads as TGCAGTGCTAGAGGACGGGGGGCAGGACAGCCCCAGCATTTT.

This rearrangement joins TRBV20-1 to TRBJ2-2, with TRBD1 matching over 7 bases. V was clipped by 2 bases and J by 0 bases; unmatched bases: 3. This CDR3 has 15 residues. CDR1 is DFQATT, CDR2 SNEGSKA, per germline (reference sequence). The CDR3 bases are TGCAGTGCTAGAAACAGGGGCGCGAACACCGGGGAGCTGTTTTTT. As protein: CSARNRGANTGELFF.

With respect to this clonotype: No conserved phenylalanine or tryptophan ends this CDR3, so it is likely a read error. The chain carries TRBV28 and TRBJ1-1; D unclear. Germline V lookup: CDR1 MDHEN, CDR2 SYDVKM. The V and J ends lost 5 bases and 1 base respectively, with 11 bases between them. CDR3 size: 14 residues. CDR3 protein: CASSPRRENTEAFL. The CDR3 DNA sequence: TGTGCCAGCAGTCCCAGACGGGAGAACACTGAAGCTTTCCTT.

This clonotype appeared many times. The CDR3 region is CANLWGDNEQFF. The CDR3 DNA sequence: TGTGCCAACTTATGGGGCGACAATGAGCAGTTCTTC. The chain recombines TRBV2 with TRBJ2-1; the D gene is possibly TRBD1 (5 bases). The CDR3 runs 12 residues. The V end was cut by 10 bases, the J end by 5 bases, with 12 bases between. Germline V lookup: CDR1 SNHLY, CDR2 FYNNEI.

This clonotype was picked up many times. This chain connects TRBV28 to TRBJ2-4; D may be TRBD2 (6 bases). The CDR3 covers 16 residues. The germline V and J ends were trimmed by 4 bases and 8 bases, with 21 bases remaining between them. The germline V gene encodes CDR1 MDHEN and CDR2 SYDVKM. The CDR3 here is CASSSSTGTWFDIQYF. In DNA, the CDR3 is TGTGCCAGCAGTTCGTCGACCGGGACTTGGTTTGACATTCAGTACTTC.

This clonotype was counted ten times or more. This rearrangement joins TRBV11-2 to TRBJ2-1, with D unclear. The CDR3 is made up of 15 amino acids. Germline CDR1 and CDR2: SGHAT and FQNNGV. V was pared by 5 bases and J by 0 bases, with 11 bases between. CDR3 sequence: CASSQSWSSYNEQFF. The CDR3 DNA reads as TGTGCCAGCAGCCAATCGTGGAGCTCCTACAATGAGCAGTTCTTC.

This clonotype has a count of ten or more. This chain joins TRBV12-3 or TRBV12-4 and TRBJ1-5; a possible D gene is TRBD1 (6 bases). The germline V and J ends were trimmed by 6 bases and 0 bases, with 12 bases remaining between them. This CDR3 comprises 15 residues. CDR3 in amino acids: CASRKDSNSNQPQHF. CDR3 bases: TGTGCCAGCAGGAAGGACAGCAATAGCAATCAGCCCCAGCATTTT.

This clonotype was picked up many times. V is TRBV7-3 and J is TRBJ2-2; 11 nucleotides match TRBD2. The germline V gene has CDR1 SGHTA and CDR2 FQGTGA. The CDR3 has 16 amino acids. J lost 7 bases, V lost 5 bases, and 9 bases had no gene match. CDR3 in amino acids: CASSPTSGASFGELFF. CDR3 DNA sequence: TGTGCCAGCAGCCCGACTAGCGGGGCATCGTTCGGGGAGCTGTTTTTT.

This clonotype appeared many times. The CDR3 DNA sequence: TGCAGTGCTAGAGATCAGGCTAGCGGGAGAACAGATACGCAGTATTTT. This codes for CSARDQASGRTDTQYF. The chain links TRBV20-1 to TRBJ2-3, with TRBD2 matching over 10 bases. The V segment lost 0 bases and the J segment 3 bases; nucleotides outside the gene matches: 6. The length of the CDR3 is 16 residues. CDR1 and CDR2 from the germline V gene are DFQATT and SNEGSKA (reference sequence).

Concerning this clonotype: A much larger clone differs from this one at a single base, so this may be a read error. This rearrangement joins TRBV20-1 to TRBJ2-5; D is unclear. Trimming took off 2 bases at V and 0 bases at J, with 4 bases between the two ends. Germline-derived CDR1 and CDR2 are DFQATT and SNEGSKA (reference sequence). CDR3 size: 12 residues. The CDR3 spells CSARKYQETQYF. The CDR3 DNA is TGCAGTGCTAGAAAGTACCAAGAGACCCAGTACTTC.

This clonotype was counted many times. The chain's CDR3 is CASSYRGNEKLFF. Written as DNA, the CDR3 is TGTGCCAGCAGTTACCGCGGGAATGAAAAACTGTTTTTT. The chain recombines TRBV6-5 with TRBJ1-4, with D hard to call. The V and J ends lost 2 bases and 5 bases respectively, with 6 bases between them. CDR1 and CDR2 from the germline V gene are MNHEY and SVGAGI. The CDR3 totals 13 residues.

This clonotype was seen at least ten times. The V gene is TRBV7-3, the J gene TRBJ2-3, with D possibly being TRBD2 (6 bases). The CDR3 extends over 15 amino acids. V was trimmed by 4 bases and J by 3 bases, leaving 14 bases between them. Germline CDR1 reads SGHTA; CDR2 reads FQGTGA. CDR3: CASSSGTRYTDTQYF. The CDR3 DNA sequence: TGTGCCAGCAGCTCCGGGACTCGGTATACAGATACGCAGTATTTT. Full variable domain (remainder filled in from reference TRBV7-3 and TRBJ2-3): GAGVSQTPSNKVTEKGKYVELRCDPISGHTALYWYRQSLGQGPEFLIYFQGTGAADDSGLPNDRFFAVRPEGSVSTLKIQRTERGDSAVYLCASSSGTRYTDTQYFGPGTRLTVL.

This clonotype has a count of ten or more. The chain uses TRBV7-9 and TRBJ2-5; perhaps TRBD1 as D (6 bases). Between the trimmed V and J ends, which lost 1 base and 3 bases, there was a span of 9 bases. Germline CDR1 and CDR2: SEHNR and FQNEAQ (reference sequence). The length of the CDR3 is 14 residues. The CDR3 DNA follows: TGTGCCAGCAGCTTAGGGTGGACAGAAGAGACCCAGTACTTC. Translated: CASSLGWTEETQYF.

At least ten counts were recorded for this clonotype. The chain recombines TRBV29-1 with TRBJ2-2, with D tentatively TRBD1 (6 bases). The CDR3 sequence is 14 residues long. V was cut by 4 bases and J by 6 bases, with 15 bases left in between. Germline V gene sequence: CDR1 SQVTM, CDR2 ANQGSEA. CDR3 bases: TGCAGCGTTGTCGAGCTACAGGGCCCCGGGGAGCTGTTTTTT. It encodes CSVVELQGPGELFF.

V is TRBV30 and J is TRBJ2-3, with D perhaps assigned TRBD1 or TRBD2 (5 bases each). The germline CDR1 and CDR2 sequences are GTSNPN and SVGIG (reference sequence). V was clipped by 5 bases and J by 2 bases, with 14 bases between them. This CDR3 has 14 amino acids. The CDR3 region has the DNA TGTGCCTGGGATGAGGGGAGAGACACAGATACGCAGTATTTT. Residues: CAWDEGRDTDTQYF.

There are many counts of this clonotype. The genes are TRBV2 and TRBJ1-1, with unresolved D. The CDR3 has 14 amino acids. Germline V CDR1 and CDR2: SNHLY, FYNNEI. Trimming pared 8 bases from V and 4 bases from J, leaving 17 bases between. The CDR3 reads CASSREETSTEAFF. CDR3 in DNA: TGTGCCAGCTCACGAGAGGAGACCTCCACTGAAGCTTTCTTT.

This clonotype has at least ten counts. CDR3 protein: CSARQGIGMGETQYF. CDR3 nucleotides: TGCAGTGCTAGACAGGGGATAGGAATGGGAGAGACCCAGTACTTC. This chain uses TRBV20-1 with TRBJ2-5; D is perhaps TRBD1 (6 bases). This CDR3 comprises 15 residues. The V end was cut by 2 bases, the J end by 4 bases, with 17 bases between. Germline V gene data show CDR1 as DFQATT and CDR2 as SNEGSKA (reference sequence).

The sample holds many counts of this clonotype. V is TRBV4-2 and J is TRBJ2-2; 14 nucleotides line up with TRBD2. The CDR3 spans 18 residues. Trimming removed 2 bases from V and 4 bases from J; junction bases left unmatched: 6. Germline V gene sequence: CDR1 LGHNA, CDR2 YNFKEQ. This CDR3 reads CASSQLMGLAGATGELFF. The CDR3 region has the DNA TGTGCCAGCAGCCAACTCATGGGACTAGCGGGAGCCACCGGGGAGCTGTTTTTT.

This clonotype has just a few counts. The chain joins TRBV20-1 to TRBJ2-1; 10 nucleotides agree with TRBD2. The CDR3 extends over 15 amino acids. Trimming cost V 0 bases and J 8 bases; bases outside gene matches: 7. Germline V gives CDR1 DFQATT, CDR2 SNEGSKA (reference sequence). The CDR3 is CSARDGASGRHEQFF. The CDR3 nucleotides read TGCAGTGCTAGAGATGGGGCTAGCGGGAGACATGAGCAGTTCTTC.

At least ten counts were recorded for this clonotype. The chain is built from TRBV12-3 or TRBV12-4 and TRBJ2-1, with 8 bases matching TRBD2. The V and J ends lost 3 bases and 6 bases, in that order; junction bases with no gene match: 13. CDR3 size: 17 residues. The CDR3 protein is CASSLATGTSEFNEQFF. In DNA, the CDR3 is TGTGCCAGCAGTTTGGCCACCGGGACTAGTGAGTTCAATGAGCAGTTCTTC.

This clonotype was counted at least ten times. V usage is TRBV28 and J usage is TRBJ1-3; D is possibly TRBD1 (6 bases). CDR1 MDHEN and CDR2 SYDVKM come from the germline V gene. Trimming took off 6 bases at V and 0 bases at J, with 18 bases between the two ends. The CDR3 is 17 amino acids. CDR3: CASSLQGALFSGNTIYF. DNA for the CDR3: TGTGCCAGCAGCCTACAGGGAGCCTTGTTCTCTGGAAACACCATATATTTT.

In this sample, this clonotype turned up a few times. This sequence may be a read error, since a much larger clone differs from it by one base. The missing conserved phenylalanine or tryptophan at the end of this CDR3 makes a read error likely. V is TRBV10-2 and J is TRBJ1-6; D is undetermined. The CDR3 spans 13 residues. V shed 8 bases and J shed 7 bases, with 12 bases lying between them. Germline-derived CDR1 and CDR2 are WSHSY and SAAADI. The CDR3 here is CASSQDLNSPLHL. The DNA for the CDR3 is TGCGCCAGCTCCCAGGACCTAAATTCACCCCTCCACTTA.